The sequence of this T cell receptor (beta chain) was determined in a study of Ad26.COV2.S vaccination and SARS-CoV-2 variants. Overall study: Donor got 5x10^10 or 1x10^11 viral particles of Ad26.COV2.S.

The assay was immunoSEQ multiplex PCR, and TCRdb's table has in-frame clones only and misses some. This table has over 400,000 clones, roughly 89% appearing once. Treatment reported: some 20 received Ad26.COV2.S at low or high dose, single or two shots; about 5 received placebo; per-sample allocation not given. On day 63 after the first injection, vaccine and placebo recipients gave samples. Trimming cost V 1 base and J 5 bases, with 9 bases left between them. CDR1 LGHNA and CDR2 YSLEER come from the germline V gene. This CDR3 has 13 amino acids. This TCR came from a person aged 18-60 years who received the Ad26.COV2.S COVID-19 vaccine or a placebo. The rearrangement uses TRBV4-3 and TRBJ2-7; D unresolved. Sequenced material: peripheral blood, taken in a trial of Ad26.COV2.S vaccine versus placebo. CDR3 in amino acids: CASSQVTNHEQYF. The CDR3, as DNA: TGCGCCAGCAGCCAAGTGACGAACCACGAGCAGTACTTC.